These 30 T cell receptor beta chains were sequenced from one sample in a study of blood T cell repertoires in COVID-19 (dated by TCRdb to about 2020). The library relied on the immunoSEQ multiplex PCR assay. Held by TCRdb, this immuneACCESS table contains in-frame sequences only and omits some clones. Under half of the omission traces to an unresolved V gene where checked; the cause of the rest is unknown. For this sample the table gives 200,000 or so clones, of which about 86% were detected only once. The biggest ten clones account for approximately 7.9% of the sample. Sequenced material: PBMCs or T cells enriched from blood (not recorded which). These receptors all stem from a man in his forties who had recovered from COVID-19.

In nucleotides, the CDR3 is TGTGCCTGGAGTGTGGGTATCGAGGAGGGTTCACCCCTCCACTTT. Translated, it gives CAWSVGIEEGSPLHF. The chain is built from TRBV30 and TRBJ1-6; D ambiguous. Trimming shortened V by 0 bases and J by 9 bases, and 15 bases separated the two germline ends. CDR3 length: 15 residues. Germline CDR1 GTSNPN, CDR2 SVGIG (reference sequence).

This clone was observed once. The CDR3 spells CASRTGTGGGYTF. In DNA, the CDR3 is TGTGCCAGCAGGACCGGGACAGGCGGTGGCTACACCTTC. The genes are TRBV6-5 and TRBJ1-2, with 8 bases aligning to TRBD1. The trim removed 6 bases at V and 7 bases at J, leaving 7 bases unmatched. The CDR3 spans 13 residues. The V gene's germline CDR1 is MNHEY and CDR2 SVGAGI.

The chain has TRBV25-1 and TRBJ2-7; tentatively, D is TRBD1 (5 bases). The CDR3 length is 14 residues. Trimming removed 5 bases at V and 3 bases at J, with 14 bases between. Germline CDR1 MGHDK, CDR2 SYGVNS. The DNA for the CDR3 is TGTGCCAGCAGTCGAAGGGGTGCTCACTACGAGCAGTACTTC. Amino acid sequence: CASSRRGAHYEQYF.

This clone came up once. CDR3 bases: TGTGCCATCATTTCCTCACTAGCGGGGGGGCTAAATGAGCAGTTCTTC. Translated, it gives CAIISSLAGGLNEQFF. The chain employs TRBV10-3 and TRBJ2-1; 13 bases fit TRBD2. This CDR3 has 16 amino acids. The V and J ends lost 7 bases and 7 bases, in that order; junction bases with no gene match: 10. Germline V gives CDR1 ENHRY, CDR2 SYGVKD.

The chain couples TRBV11-2 to TRBJ1-4; D unresolved. V shed 5 bases and J shed 0 bases, with 13 bases lying between them. CDR1 and CDR2 (germline): SGHAT, FQNNGV. The CDR3 has 16 residues. CDR3 region: CASSQWGVATNEKLFF. The CDR3 bases are TGTGCCAGCAGCCAGTGGGGAGTTGCAACTAATGAAAAACTGTTTTTT.

The DNA for the CDR3 is TGTGCCAGCAGTCCCTATAAGCCTCCAGGGGGCGGTAGTAGGATTCAGCCCCAGCATTTT. Translating gives CASSPYKPPGGGSRIQPQHF. V gene TRBV28 combines with J gene TRBJ1-5, with 8 bases matching TRBD1. From germline, CDR1 is MDHEN and CDR2 SYDVKM. This CDR3 has 20 residues. V shed 5 bases and J 6 bases; nucleotides not matched to a gene: 24. The full variable domain, completed using reference TRBV28 and TRBJ1-5, is DVKVTQSSRYLVKRTGEKVFLECVQDMDHENMFWYRQDPGLGLRLIYFSYDVKMKEKGDIPEGYSVSREKKERFSLILESASTNQTSMYLCASSPYKPPGGGSRIQPQHFGDGTRLSIL.

This chain links TRBV12-3 or TRBV12-4 with TRBJ1-1; no reliable D call. The CDR3 length is 11 residues. The V end lost 8 bases, the J end lost 3 bases, and 7 bases lay between the germline ends. The CDR3 DNA reads as TGTGCCAGCGGCGGCTACACTGAAGCTTTCTTT. This encodes CASGGYTEAFF.

CDR3 amino acids: CASSPEQEYGYTF. As DNA, the CDR3 is TGTGCCAGCTCGCCTGAACAGGAATATGGCTACACCTTC. This chain links TRBV18 with TRBJ1-2; perhaps TRBD1 as D (5 bases). This CDR3 has 13 residues. The V and J ends lost 6 bases and 5 bases respectively, with 13 bases between them. Looked up from germline, CDR1 is KGHSH and CDR2 is LQKENI.

The rearrangement uses TRBV29-1 and TRBJ1-4; a weak D match, TRBD1 (5 bases). In germline, CDR1 is SQVTM, CDR2 ANQGSEA. The CDR3 has 13 residues. V was pared by 7 bases and J by 5 bases, with 14 bases between. The CDR3 nucleotides read TGCAGCGCTCACGTAGGGGCGAATGAAAAACTGTTTTTT. As protein: CSAHVGANEKLFF.

V gene TRBV9 combines with J gene TRBJ2-7; 14 bases align to TRBD2. Germline CDR1 and CDR2: SGDLS and YYNGEE. V lost 4 bases, J lost 2 bases, and 5 bases stayed unmatched. CDR3 length equals 16 residues. The CDR3 here is CASSPGLAGAAYEQYF. In DNA, the CDR3 is TGTGCCAGCAGCCCGGGACTAGCGGGGGCCGCCTACGAGCAGTACTTC.

The V and J genes are TRBV24-1 and TRBJ1-2, with TRBD1 matching over 7 bases. V gave up 7 bases and J gave up 4 bases; unmatched junction bases: 5. Looked up from germline, CDR1 is KGHDR and CDR2 is SFDVKD. The CDR3 is made up of 13 amino acids. The DNA for the CDR3 is TGTGCCACCAGCGGGGACAGTTTCTATGGCTACACCTTC. Protein sequence: CATSGDSFYGYTF.

This chain connects TRBV24-1 to TRBJ1-1; D gene ambiguous. The germline V gene has CDR1 KGHDR and CDR2 SFDVKD. The germline V and J ends were trimmed by 0 bases and 9 bases, with 7 bases remaining between them. The CDR3 has 12 amino acids. The CDR3 is CATSDLTEKAFF. The CDR3 nucleotides read TGTGCCACCAGTGATTTGACGGAGAAAGCTTTCTTT.

This clone was counted a few times. This chain connects TRBV4-1 to TRBJ2-1; TRBD1 matches 8 bases. The CDR3 covers 15 residues. J was trimmed by 9 bases and V by 0 bases; bases with no gene match: 7. The germline gives CDR1 MGHRA, CDR2 YSYEKL. Written as DNA, the CDR3 is TGCGCCAGCAGCCAAGAAGGGTATACAGGGGGTGAGCAGTTCTTC. Encoded protein: CASSQEGYTGGEQFF.

The chain is built from TRBV5-1 and TRBJ1-1; no definite D call. The CDR3 contains 15 residues. The germline CDR1 and CDR2 sequences are SGHRS and YFSETQ. V was pared by 0 bases and J by 4 bases, with 13 bases between. In DNA form, the CDR3 reads TGCGCCAGCAGCTTGGCCGACTATTTGGGCACTGAAGCTTTCTTT. This sequence encodes CASSLADYLGTEAFF. Together with reference TRBV5-1 and TRBJ1-1, the CDR3 gives the full variable domain: KAGVTQTPRYLIKTRGQQVTLSCSPISGHRSVSWYQQTPGQGLQFLFEYFSETQRNKGNFPGRFSGRQFSNSRSEMNVSTLELGDSALYLCASSLADYLGTEAFFGQGTRLTVV.

Here the CDR3 DNA reads TGTGCCAGCAGTTTATTCGCGGAGGGGCTCGAAGGCTACACCTTC. This gives the protein CASSLFAEGLEGYTF. The gene calls are TRBV28 and TRBJ1-2, with D possibly being TRBD1 (5 bases). This CDR3 has 15 residues. V was cut by 1 base and J by 8 bases, with 17 bases left in between. From germline, CDR1 is MDHEN and CDR2 SYDVKM.

The J gene is TRBJ2-7, the V gene TRBV28; 8 bases map to TRBD1. Unmatched junction bases numbered 6, after V lost 6 bases and J lost 2 bases. The CDR3 covers 14 residues. Germline loops: CDR1 MDHEN, CDR2 SYDVKM. The CDR3 protein is CASRTGQATYEQYF. CDR3 nucleotides: TGTGCCAGCAGGACGGGACAGGCAACCTACGAGCAGTACTTC.

The chain joins TRBV18 to TRBJ2-2; D is ambiguous. The length of the CDR3 is 14 residues. V was pared by 2 bases and J by 2 bases, with 6 bases between. Germline V gene sequence: CDR1 KGHSH, CDR2 LQKENI. CDR3 loop: CASSPGANTGELFF. CDR3 in DNA: TGTGCCAGCTCACCAGGAGCAAACACCGGGGAGCTGTTTTTT.

This clone was seen once. V gene TRBV19 combines with J gene TRBJ1-5; D is unresolved. CDR3 length: 14 residues. Per the germline V gene, CDR1 is LNHDA and CDR2 is SQIVND (reference sequence). V was trimmed by 3 bases and J by 4 bases, leaving 10 bases between them. The CDR3 sequence is CASSIRQNNQPQHF. The CDR3 nucleotides read TGTGCCAGTAGTATCCGCCAGAATAATCAGCCCCAGCATTTT.

The chain uses TRBV3-1 (or the pseudogene TRBV3-2) and TRBJ1-4, with 8 bases aligning to TRBD1. V lost 1 base to trimming and J lost 2 bases; unmatched junction nucleotides: 9. The germline gives CDR1 LGHDT, CDR2 YNNKEL (reference sequence). The CDR3 sequence is 18 residues long. This CDR3 reads CASSQGQGRLSTNEKLFF. CDR3 coding DNA: TGTGCCAGCAGCCAAGGACAGGGGCGCCTTAGCACTAATGAAAAACTGTTTTTT.

The genes are TRBV27 and TRBJ2-3; D remains unclear. Trimming took 6 bases from V and 0 from J, leaving 13 bases between them. The germline CDR1 and CDR2 sequences are MNHEY and SMNVEV (reference sequence). CDR3 length equals 15 residues. CDR3: CASRRGSLSTDTQYF. Here the CDR3 DNA reads TGTGCCAGCAGAAGAGGTTCCCTAAGCACAGATACGCAGTATTTT.

The rearrangement links TRBV3-1 (or the pseudogene TRBV3-2) to TRBJ1-2, with D possibly matching TRBD1 (5 bases). The CDR3 sequence is 12 residues long. Germline CDR1 reads LGHDT; CDR2 reads YNNKEL (reference sequence). V gave up 8 bases and J gave up 8 bases, with 15 bases separating them. The CDR3 is CASHLRGSGYTF. The CDR3 DNA is TGTGCCAGCCACCTGCGGGGCTCGGGCTACACCTTC.

The rearrangement uses TRBV19 and TRBJ2-7; 7 bases align to TRBD1. The V segment lost 2 bases and the J segment 2 bases; nucleotides outside the gene matches: 6. The CDR3 covers 15 residues. CDR1 LNHDA and CDR2 SQIVND come from the germline V gene (reference sequence). The DNA of the CDR3 is TGTGCCAGTAGTATAACGGCGAGGGGGCCCTACGAGCAGTACTTC. Protein sequence: CASSITARGPYEQYF.

The chain joins TRBV7-9 to TRBJ1-4; no definite D call. The CDR3 covers 15 residues. Trimming stripped 5 bases from V and 3 bases from J, with 13 bases between. Germline V CDR1 and CDR2: SEHNR, FQNEAQ (reference sequence). This CDR3 is CASSLSSGSNEKLFF. DNA of the CDR3: TGTGCCAGCAGCCTATCGTCCGGGTCTAATGAAAAACTGTTTTTT.

This clone was detected once. This chain uses TRBV6-5 with TRBJ1-5, with D perhaps TRBD1 (6 bases). Trimming stripped 4 bases from V and 2 bases from J, with 12 bases between. Per the germline V gene, CDR1 is MNHEY and CDR2 is SVGAGI. This CDR3 has 15 amino acids. The CDR3 DNA reads TGTGCCAGCAGTTCCACAGGGATTGGCAATCAGCCCCAGCATTTT. It codes for CASSSTGIGNQPQHF.

The CDR3 DNA follows: TGTGCCAGCAACCCGTCTCAGGGCTATGGCTACACCTTC. Its protein product is CASNPSQGYGYTF. This chain links TRBV5-4 with TRBJ1-2, with D perhaps TRBD1 (5 bases). V was cut by 6 bases and J by 4 bases, with 13 bases left in between. Germline V gene lookup returns CDR1 SGHNT and CDR2 YYREEE (reference sequence). The CDR3 has 13 amino acids. Full variable domain (remainder filled in from reference TRBV5-4 and TRBJ1-2): ETGVTQSPTHLIKTRGQQVTLRCSSQSGHNTVSWYQQALGQGPQFIFQYYREEENGRGNFPPRFSGLQFPNYSSELNVNALELDDSALYLCASNPSQGYGYTFGSGTRLTVV.

On this clone: Other nucleotide sequences from this sample produce the same CDR3. The V call is TRBV9, the J call TRBJ1-2; D gene unclear. Germline V gene data show CDR1 as SGDLS and CDR2 as YYNGEE. CDR3 size: 12 residues. Between the trimmed V and J ends, which lost 2 bases and 5 bases, there was a span of 7 bases. CDR3 amino acids: CASSVAGYGYTF. CDR3 in DNA: TGTGCCAGCAGCGTCGCGGGGTATGGCTACACCTTC.

The chain uses TRBV3-1 (or the pseudogene TRBV3-2) and TRBJ1-1; unclear D gene. The V end was cut by 4 bases, the J end by 1 base, with 10 bases between. Germline V gives CDR1 LGHDT, CDR2 YNNKEL (reference sequence). The CDR3 loop spans 14 amino acids. CDR3 DNA: TGTGCCAGCAGCCTTGCAGGTAAGAACACTGAAGCTTTCTTT. Amino acids: CASSLAGKNTEAFF.

This clone was counted a few times. The chain uses TRBV9 and TRBJ1-2; D unresolved. V was cut by 2 bases and J by 2 bases, with 4 bases left in between. Germline V gene data show CDR1 as SGDLS and CDR2 as YYNGEE. This CDR3 is 12 amino acids long. Here the CDR3 DNA reads TGTGCCAGCAGCGTTCGGAACTATGGCTACACCTTC. The encoded protein is CASSVRNYGYTF.

In this sample, this clone turned up a few times. In DNA form, the CDR3 reads TGTGCCACCAGATCGGGCACGGGGACAGGGAGCGAGCAGTACTTC. Encoded protein: CATRSGTGTGSEQYF. The J gene is TRBJ2-7, the V gene TRBV15; 9 nucleotides match TRBD1. This CDR3 contains 15 residues. CDR1 LNHNV and CDR2 YYDKDF come from the germline V gene (reference sequence). V was pared by 6 bases and J by 6 bases, with 12 bases of the junction left unmatched.

The rearrangement joins TRBV30 to TRBJ1-2, with 7 bases fitting TRBD1. The germline gives CDR1 GTSNPN, CDR2 SVGIG (reference sequence). CDR3 size: 13 residues. After removal of 5 bases from V and 8 bases from J, the junction contained 11 bases not matched to a gene. The CDR3 nucleotides read TGTGCCTGGTATTACAGGGGACGGGAAGGCTACACCTTC. Translated, it gives CAWYYRGREGYTF.